This is a list of T cell receptor beta chains from one sample in a study of cytomegalovirus exposure and HLA in healthy donors. Sequencing used immunoSEQ multiplex PCR; TCRdb keeps in-frame clones, though not all of them. The sample lists 130,000 to 150,000 clones, about 76% occurring once. The sample taken for sequencing was PBMCs. The receptors here all came from a man aged 18-30 years in good health and CMV-seronegative. Both conserved end residues are part of each CDR3. Fields, in order: CDR3 DNA, CDR3 protein, clone size, D gene, J gene, V gene. A D gene is named only where the DNA matches it firmly. The size entry is marked missing in some rows and otherwise reads once, few, many or a size class.

CDR3 DNA: TGTGCCAGCAGAACGCTCGGGACTAGCGGGGGACAATACAATGAGCAGTTCTTC; CDR3 protein: CASRTLGTSGGQYNEQFF; clone size: NA; D gene: TRBD2; J gene: TRBJ2-1; V gene: TRBV4-2
CDR3 DNA: TGCGCCAGCAGCCTAGACAGGTCTTTCAATTCACCCCTCCACTTT; CDR3 protein: CASSLDRSFNSPLHF; clone size: few; D gene: NA; J gene: TRBJ1-6; V gene: TRBV4-1
CDR3 DNA: TGTGCCAGTAGTACGGGGGACACGCAGTATTTT; CDR3 protein: CASSTGDTQYF; clone size: NA; D gene: NA; J gene: TRBJ2-3; V gene: TRBV19
CDR3 DNA: TGTGCCAGCAGCTTACGAGGTCAGGGGGCGGCTGAAGCTTTCTTT; CDR3 protein: CASSLRGQGAAEAFF; clone size: once; D gene: TRBD1; J gene: TRBJ1-1; V gene: TRBV7-9
CDR3 DNA: TGTGCCAGCAGTTCTAAACTCGGAAACACCATATATTTT; CDR3 protein: CASSSKLGNTIYF; clone size: NA; D gene: NA; J gene: TRBJ1-3; V gene: TRBV7-3
CDR3 DNA: TGTGCCAGCAGCTTAGTTCATTGGGCGGAGGGAGATAATCAGCCCCAGCATTTT; CDR3 protein: CASSLVHWAEGDNQPQHF; clone size: NA; D gene: NA; J gene: TRBJ1-5; V gene: TRBV7-2
CDR3 DNA: TGCGCCAGCAGCTTAGCGGTCCCAGCTACGAACACTGAAGCTTTCTTT; CDR3 protein: CASSLAVPATNTEAFF; clone size: NA; D gene: NA; J gene: TRBJ1-1; V gene: TRBV5-1
CDR3 DNA: TGCGCCAGCGGCCACCGGAGGGCGGGGGGCACTGAAGCTTTCTTT; CDR3 protein: CASGHRRAGGTEAFF; clone size: NA; D gene: NA; J gene: TRBJ1-1; V gene: TRBV5-1
CDR3 DNA: TGTGCCACCAGCAGCGGTCGGGTCTACGCGGCTGGCTACACCTTC; CDR3 protein: CATSSGRVYAAGYTF; clone size: NA; D gene: NA; J gene: TRBJ1-2; V gene: TRBV15
CDR3 DNA: TGTGCCAGCTCGCCCCAGGTCGGTAGTACTGAAGCTTTCTTT; CDR3 protein: CASSPQVGSTEAFF; clone size: NA; D gene: NA; J gene: TRBJ1-1; V gene: TRBV18
CDR3 DNA: TGTGCCACCAGCAGAGAGGCTCCTTACTCTGGAAACACCATATATTTT; CDR3 protein: CATSREAPYSGNTIYF; clone size: few; D gene: NA; J gene: TRBJ1-3; V gene: TRBV15
CDR3 DNA: TGTGCCAGCAGCCCGGGGGTCTACGAGCAGTACTTC; CDR3 protein: CASSPGVYEQYF; clone size: NA; D gene: NA; J gene: TRBJ2-7; V gene: TRBV5-4
CDR3 DNA: TGTGCCAGCAGCCCCGGGACTAGCGGCACAGATACGCAGTATTTT; CDR3 protein: CASSPGTSGTDTQYF; clone size: NA; D gene: TRBD2; J gene: TRBJ2-3; V gene: TRBV9
CDR3 DNA: TGTGCCAGCAGCTGGGGACAGGGGGCGCGTTCACCCCTCCACTTT; CDR3 protein: CASSWGQGARSPLHF; clone size: NA; D gene: TRBD1; J gene: TRBJ1-6; V gene: TRBV5-4
CDR3 DNA: TGTGCCAGCAGTCGACAGTCGGGTCCCTACGAGCAGTACTTC; CDR3 protein: CASSRQSGPYEQYF; clone size: NA; D gene: NA; J gene: TRBJ2-7; V gene: TRBV2
CDR3 DNA: TGTGCCAGCAGCCTCGGAGCGGGGGGTTCCTACAATGAGCAGTTCTTC; CDR3 protein: CASSLGAGGSYNEQFF; clone size: NA; D gene: TRBD2; J gene: TRBJ2-1; V gene: TRBV13
CDR3 DNA: TGTGCCAGCAGCTTGGAGCTAGATACGCAGTATTTT; CDR3 protein: CASSLELDTQYF; clone size: few; D gene: NA; J gene: TRBJ2-3; V gene: TRBV5-4
CDR3 DNA: TGTGCCAGCAGCTTACGACAAGCGAACACCGGGGAGCTGTTTTTT; CDR3 protein: CASSLRQANTGELFF; clone size: few; D gene: NA; J gene: TRBJ2-2; V gene: TRBV7-3
CDR3 DNA: TGCGCCAGCAGCCGGGGACTAGCGGGGACCACAGATACGCAGTATTTT; CDR3 protein: CASSRGLAGTTDTQYF; clone size: few; D gene: TRBD2; J gene: TRBJ2-3; V gene: TRBV5-1
CDR3 DNA: TGTGCCAGCAGCTTGGGACAGACGGCCCAAGAGACCCAGTACTTC; CDR3 protein: CASSLGQTAQETQYF; clone size: NA; D gene: TRBD1; J gene: TRBJ2-5; V gene: TRBV11-3
CDR3 DNA: TGTGCCAGCACCTCACAGCTGGGAGCCAGGGGGCTGGGGGAGACCCAGTACTTC; CDR3 protein: CASTSQLGARGLGETQYF; clone size: NA; D gene: TRBD1; J gene: TRBJ2-5; V gene: TRBV7-9
CDR3 DNA: TGCGCCAGCAGCTTTGACAGCACTAATGAAAAACTGTTTTTT; CDR3 protein: CASSFDSTNEKLFF; clone size: NA; D gene: NA; J gene: TRBJ1-4; V gene: TRBV5-1
CDR3 DNA: TGCGCCAGCAGGCCTACAGGGACCTACGAGCAGTACTTC; CDR3 protein: CASRPTGTYEQYF; clone size: NA; D gene: NA; J gene: TRBJ2-7; V gene: TRBV5-1
CDR3 DNA: TGTGCCAGCAGCTTAGAGGCGGGGGGGACGGAGACCCAGTACTTC; CDR3 protein: CASSLEAGGTETQYF; clone size: NA; D gene: TRBD2; J gene: TRBJ2-5; V gene: TRBV13
CDR3 DNA: TGTGCCAGCAGCCCACAGGGACAAGAGACCCAGTACTTC; CDR3 protein: CASSPQGQETQYF; clone size: once; D gene: NA; J gene: TRBJ2-5; V gene: TRBV2
CDR3 DNA: TGTGCCAGCAGGGCGGGGGCAGGGGAAGGAGGTGGGCCCCAGCATTTT; CDR3 protein: CASRAGAGEGGGPQHF; clone size: NA; D gene: NA; J gene: TRBJ1-5; V gene: TRBV11-2
CDR3 DNA: TGTGCCAGCAGCCTTATCGACTCTCAAGAGACCCAGTACTTC; CDR3 protein: CASSLIDSQETQYF; clone size: few; D gene: NA; J gene: TRBJ2-5; V gene: TRBV27
CDR3 DNA: TGTGCCAGCAGCTTAGCGGGGGGGACGGGCTATGGCTACACCTTC; CDR3 protein: CASSLAGGTGYGYTF; clone size: NA; D gene: NA; J gene: TRBJ1-2; V gene: TRBV7-8
CDR3 DNA: TGTGCCAGCAGCGTAGACGGGACTAGCGGGAGCGATGAGCAGTTCTTC; CDR3 protein: CASSVDGTSGSDEQFF; clone size: NA; D gene: TRBD2; J gene: TRBJ2-1; V gene: TRBV9
CDR3 DNA: TGTGCCAGCAGCTTAGATCCAGCCTACGAGCAGTACTTC; CDR3 protein: CASSLDPAYEQYF; clone size: NA; D gene: NA; J gene: TRBJ2-7; V gene: TRBV11-3